This TCR beta chain appears in the sequencing data of a study of blood T cell repertoires in COVID-19. Recovered status applied to Cohort 3 donors who had two consecutive negative PCRs. It also applied to those with clearance or with symptom resolution. This clone was counted a single time. Assay: immunoSEQ multiplex PCR; the TCRdb copy retains only in-frame clones and omits some. The sample lists just over 300,000 clones, over 80% occurring once. CDR1 SGHKS and CDR2 YYEKEE come from the germline V gene (reference sequence). This CDR3 has 15 residues. V shed 2 bases, J shed 6 bases, and the junction held 5 bases outside the gene matches.

The sequence was obtained from a woman younger than 30 who had recovered from COVID-19. The sequenced material came from PBMCs or T cells enriched from blood (not recorded which). The chain carries TRBV5-5 and TRBJ1-6, with 7 bases lining up with TRBD1. CDR3 in DNA: TGTGCCAGCAGCTTCAAGGGGGCAAGTAATTCACCCCTCCACTTT. Protein product: CASSFKGASNSPLHF.